The 21 T cell receptor beta chains given below trace back to one sample, sequenced in a study of blood T cell repertoires in COVID-19. The data were produced by immunoSEQ multiplex PCR, yet TCRdb's version contains in-frame clones alone and is incomplete. This sample has around 160,000 clones; about 88% occur once, and the top ten carry about 19%. The sample comprised peripheral blood. The source is a woman of 80 years or more with acute or convalescent COVID-19.

The gene calls are TRBV27 and TRBJ2-7, with D possibly TRBD1 on 5 matching bases. Germline CDR1 reads MNHEY; CDR2 reads SMNVEV (reference sequence). The CDR3 has 14 amino acids. Trimming took 0 bases from V and 4 from J, leaving 10 bases between them. CDR3 protein: CASSLSWQGYEQYF. For the CDR3, the DNA is TGTGCCAGCAGTTTATCGTGGCAGGGATACGAGCAGTACTTC.

The rearrangement uses TRBV3-1 (or the pseudogene TRBV3-2) and TRBJ2-7; a weak D match, TRBD1 (6 bases). Germline CDR1 is LGHDT and CDR2 is YNNKEL (reference sequence). The V and J ends lost 2 bases and 5 bases respectively, with 19 bases between them. The length of the CDR3 is 16 residues. The CDR3 coding sequence is TGTGCCAGCAGCCAACTTACAGGGTACGGCCGGAACGAGCAGTACTTC. The encoded protein is CASSQLTGYGRNEQYF.

V gene TRBV15 combines with J gene TRBJ1-2; unclear D gene. CDR1 and CDR2 (germline): LNHNV, YYDKDF (reference sequence). This CDR3 has 13 residues. V lost 0 bases and J 7 bases, leaving 9 bases between the germline ends. The CDR3 spells CATSRDEGAGYTF. Here the CDR3 DNA reads TGTGCCACCAGCAGAGATGAGGGCGCTGGCTACACCTTC.

The V call is TRBV12-5, the J call TRBJ1-5, with a weak D call TRBD1 (5 bases). The CDR3 contains 13 residues. V was shortened by 6 bases and J by 4 bases, with 10 bases between the two germline ends. The germline gives CDR1 LGHNT, CDR2 FRNRAP. The CDR3 coding sequence is TGTGCTAGTGGAATGACAGAAAATCAGCCCCAGCATTTT. It yields the protein CASGMTENQPQHF.

The genes are TRBV9 and TRBJ2-5; 7 bases align to TRBD1. V was clipped by 1 base and J by 2 bases; unmatched bases: 5. CDR1 and CDR2 from the germline V gene are SGDLS and YYNGEE. This CDR3 has 15 amino acids. The CDR3 sequence: CASSVRTGQQETQYF. The CDR3 DNA is TGTGCCAGCAGCGTAAGGACGGGACAGCAAGAGACCCAGTACTTC.

The chain links TRBV3-1 (or the pseudogene TRBV3-2) to TRBJ2-5; 10 bases match TRBD2. The germline V gene encodes CDR1 LGHDT and CDR2 YNNKEL (reference sequence). The CDR3 extends over 14 amino acids. V lost 6 bases, J lost 3 bases, and 4 bases stayed unmatched. This CDR3 reads CASSLTSGEETQYF. In nucleotides, the CDR3 is TGTGCCAGCAGTCTAACTAGCGGGGAAGAGACCCAGTACTTC.

This chain connects TRBV6-5 to TRBJ1-1; maybe TRBD1 (5 bases). Per germline, CDR1 MNHEY and CDR2 SVGAGI. Trimming pared 5 bases from V and 5 bases from J, leaving 18 bases between. The length of the CDR3 is 15 residues. Here the CDR3 DNA reads TGTGCCAGCAGTAGGGTACAGGCTTTTGGGACTGAAGCTTTCTTT. Translating gives CASSRVQAFGTEAFF.

The rearrangement joins TRBV7-9 to TRBJ2-7; the D is unclear. Germline V gene lookup returns CDR1 SEHNR and CDR2 FQNEAQ (reference sequence). This CDR3 region has 13 residues. V lost 5 bases and J 0 bases, leaving 8 bases between the germline ends. The CDR3 loop is CASSKNSSYEQYF. DNA of the CDR3: TGTGCCAGCAGCAAGAACTCCTCCTACGAGCAGTACTTC.

The V call is TRBV30, the J call TRBJ2-5, with D possibly TRBD2 on 5 matching bases. The CDR3 consists of 13 residues. V lost 0 bases, J lost 5 bases, and 10 bases lay in between. Germline V gives CDR1 GTSNPN, CDR2 SVGIG (reference sequence). Written as DNA, the CDR3 is TGTGCCTGGAGTGTAGGAGGTTCGGAGACCCAGTACTTC. It encodes CAWSVGGSETQYF.

The chain joins TRBV19 to TRBJ2-5; 7 nucleotides align to TRBD1. Per germline, CDR1 LNHDA and CDR2 SQIVND (reference sequence). The V and J ends lost 5 bases and 0 bases, in that order; junction bases with no gene match: 9. The CDR3 is 16 residues long. Here the CDR3 DNA reads TGTGCCAGTAGTGTCGGGACAGCCCCGTACCAAGAGACCCAGTACTTC. It encodes CASSVGTAPYQETQYF.

The chain employs TRBV11-2 and TRBJ2-7; D may be TRBD1 (5 bases). This CDR3 spans 17 amino acids. Trimming pared 5 bases from V and 3 bases from J, leaving 23 bases between. CDR1 is SGHAT and CDR2 is FQNNGV in the germline V gene. The CDR3 DNA is TGTGCCAGCAGCGCCAACGCAGGGAAGAAGGAGTTCTACGAGCAGTACTTC. Protein: CASSANAGKKEFYEQYF.

This clone has just a few counts. The rearrangement uses TRBV2 and TRBJ1-5; 9 positions match TRBD1. There are 15 residues in the CDR3. Trimming removed 7 bases from V and 4 bases from J; junction bases left unmatched: 8. Looked up from germline, CDR1 is SNHLY and CDR2 is FYNNEI. The CDR3 DNA reads TGTGCCAGCACCAAAACCGGACAGGGGAATCAGCCCCAGCATTTT. Its translation is CASTKTGQGNQPQHF.

The chain is built from TRBV7-9 and TRBJ2-2, with 10 bases matching TRBD2. In germline, CDR1 is SEHNR, CDR2 FQNEAQ (reference sequence). The CDR3 covers 16 residues. V shed 3 bases, J shed 7 bases, and the junction held 8 bases outside the gene matches. In nucleotides, the CDR3 is TGTGCCAGCAGCTTCATAGCGGGAGGTGAAGGCGGGGAGCTGTTTTTT. Encoded protein: CASSFIAGGEGGELFF.

The chain joins TRBV5-5 to TRBJ1-1; D perhaps matches TRBD1 (5 bases). V lost 5 bases, J lost 5 bases, and 10 bases lay in between. CDR1 and CDR2 (germline): SGHKS, YYEKEE (reference sequence). The CDR3 runs 12 residues. The CDR3 loop is CASSWGVTEAFF. The DNA of the CDR3 is TGTGCCAGCAGTTGGGGGGTAACTGAAGCTTTCTTT.

The chain couples TRBV27 to TRBJ2-3; 9 bases match TRBD1. Germline CDR1 is MNHEY and CDR2 is SMNVEV (reference sequence). The CDR3 is 15 amino acids. The trim removed 4 bases at V and 2 bases at J, leaving 4 bases unmatched. The CDR3 nucleotides are TGTGCCAGCAGTTCGGACAGGGGACCCACAGATACGCAGTATTTT. Translating gives CASSSDRGPTDTQYF.

The V and J genes are TRBV3-1 (or the pseudogene TRBV3-2) and TRBJ1-6; D gene ambiguous. Germline CDR1 is LGHDT and CDR2 is YNNKEL (reference sequence). Trimming took off 2 bases at V and 6 bases at J, with 8 bases between the two ends. This CDR3 is built from 14 residues. Here the CDR3 DNA reads TGTGCCAGCAGCCAACCACAGTTTAATTCACCCCTCCACTTT. Translation gives CASSQPQFNSPLHF.

The rearrangement joins TRBV6-2 or TRBV6-3 to TRBJ2-7; 12 bases fit TRBD2. CDR3 length: 15 amino acids. Looked up from germline, CDR1 is MNHEY and CDR2 is SVGEGT. Losses at the gene ends were 6 bases for V and 3 bases for J; bases not matched to a gene: 6. CDR3 coding DNA: TGTGCCAGCAGCCCGGGACTAGCGGGCCTCTACGAGCAGTACTTC. Encoded protein: CASSPGLAGLYEQYF.

This clone came up a few times. The chain couples TRBV16 to TRBJ2-2; tentatively, D is TRBD2 (6 bases). Germline CDR1 is KGHSY and CDR2 is FQNENV. The CDR3 is 16 amino acids. V gave up 2 bases and J gave up 1 base, with 11 bases separating them. The CDR3 reads CASSQPTGLNTGELFF. CDR3 in DNA: TGTGCCAGCAGCCAACCCACGGGACTGAACACCGGGGAGCTGTTTTTT.

The gene calls are TRBV24-1 and TRBJ2-7, with a tentative D call TRBD1 (6 bases). V lost 5 bases and J 0 bases, leaving 16 bases between the germline ends. The CDR3 has 16 amino acids. CDR1 KGHDR and CDR2 SFDVKD come from the germline V gene. CDR3 loop: CATSGQGSPGSYEQYF. Written as DNA, the CDR3 is TGTGCCACCAGTGGGCAGGGGAGCCCGGGCTCCTACGAGCAGTACTTC.

The chain links TRBV4-3 to TRBJ1-1; maybe TRBD1 (6 bases). Germline CDR1 LGHNA, CDR2 YSLEER. Trimming took off 6 bases at V and 0 bases at J, with 17 bases between the two ends. There are 16 residues in the CDR3. In DNA form, the CDR3 reads TGCGCCAGCAGACCTCGGGAGGGGGGGTTGAACACTGAAGCTTTCTTT. It is translated as CASRPREGGLNTEAFF.

The chain carries TRBV10-3 and TRBJ1-1; 7 bases are shared with TRBD1. Germline V gene sequence: CDR1 ENHRY, CDR2 SYGVKD. V dropped 7 bases and J dropped 4; count of bases not matched to a gene: 6. The CDR3 is 13 residues long. CDR3 sequence: CAITISGGTEAFF. The CDR3 DNA sequence: TGTGCCATCACGATTTCAGGGGGCACTGAAGCTTTCTTT.